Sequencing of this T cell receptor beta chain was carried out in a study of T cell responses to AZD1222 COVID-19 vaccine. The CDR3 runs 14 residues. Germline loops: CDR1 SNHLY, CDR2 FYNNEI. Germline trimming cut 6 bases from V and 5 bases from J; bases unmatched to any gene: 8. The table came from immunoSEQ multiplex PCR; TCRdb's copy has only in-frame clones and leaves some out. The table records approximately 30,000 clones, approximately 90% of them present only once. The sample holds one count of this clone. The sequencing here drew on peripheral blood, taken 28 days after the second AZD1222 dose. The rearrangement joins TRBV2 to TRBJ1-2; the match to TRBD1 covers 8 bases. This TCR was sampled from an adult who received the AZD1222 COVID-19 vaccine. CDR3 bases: TGTGCCAGCAGGACTTCGACAGGGGAGTATGGCTACACCTTC. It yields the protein CASRTSTGEYGYTF.